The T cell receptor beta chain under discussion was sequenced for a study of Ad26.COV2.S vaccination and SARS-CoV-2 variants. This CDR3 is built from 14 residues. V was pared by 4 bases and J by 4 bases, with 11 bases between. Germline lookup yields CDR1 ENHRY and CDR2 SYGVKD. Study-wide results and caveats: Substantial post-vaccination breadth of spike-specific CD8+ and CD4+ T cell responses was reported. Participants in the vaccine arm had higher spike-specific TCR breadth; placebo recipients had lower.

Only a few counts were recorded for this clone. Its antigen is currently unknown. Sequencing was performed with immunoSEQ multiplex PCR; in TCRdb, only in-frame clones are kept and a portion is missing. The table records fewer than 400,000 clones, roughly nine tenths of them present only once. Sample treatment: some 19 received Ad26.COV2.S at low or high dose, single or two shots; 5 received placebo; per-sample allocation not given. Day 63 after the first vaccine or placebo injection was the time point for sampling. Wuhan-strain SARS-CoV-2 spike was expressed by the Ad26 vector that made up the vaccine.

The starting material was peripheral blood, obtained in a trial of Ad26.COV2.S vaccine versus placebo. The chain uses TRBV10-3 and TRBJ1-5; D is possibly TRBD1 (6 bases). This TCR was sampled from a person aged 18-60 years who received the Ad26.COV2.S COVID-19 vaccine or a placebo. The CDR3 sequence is CAISADRTNQPQHF. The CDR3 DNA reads TGTGCCATCAGTGCCGACAGGACTAATCAGCCCCAGCATTTT.